This TCR beta chain was identified in a study of blood T cell repertoires in COVID-19. Overall study context: Samples taken during acute and convalescent COVID-19 were collected in the United States, Italy and Spain. PBMCs, B-cell-depleted T cells, or T cells were the source of the cDNA or gDNA that made up the material.

This CDR3 spans 13 amino acids. Trimming took off 5 bases at V and 7 bases at J, with 12 bases between the two ends. CDR1 and CDR2 from the germline V gene are SGHTA and FQGNSA. TCRdb's table, derived via immunoSEQ multiplex PCR, lists solely in-frame clones and lacks some. Counted here are some 45,000 clones, roughly nine tenths occurring once; the ten biggest clones make up about 9.2%. The chain links TRBV7-2 to TRBJ1-5; no reliable D call. This clonotype was obtained from a human donor in a cohort sampled during active COVID-19. What was sequenced was peripheral blood. The CDR3 here is CASSTEVYQPQHF. CDR3 nucleotide sequence: TGTGCCAGCAGCACCGAGGTATACCAGCCCCAGCATTTT.